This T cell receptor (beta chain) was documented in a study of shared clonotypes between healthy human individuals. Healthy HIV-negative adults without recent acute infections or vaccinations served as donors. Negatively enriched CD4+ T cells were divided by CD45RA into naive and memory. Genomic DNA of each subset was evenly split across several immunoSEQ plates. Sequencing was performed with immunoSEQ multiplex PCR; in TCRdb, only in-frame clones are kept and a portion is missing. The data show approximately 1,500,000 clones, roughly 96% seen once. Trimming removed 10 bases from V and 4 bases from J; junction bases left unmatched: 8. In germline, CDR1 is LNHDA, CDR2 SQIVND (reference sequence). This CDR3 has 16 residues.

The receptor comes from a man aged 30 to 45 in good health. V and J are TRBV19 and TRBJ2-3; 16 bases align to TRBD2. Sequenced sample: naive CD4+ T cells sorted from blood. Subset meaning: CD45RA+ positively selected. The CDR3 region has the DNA TGTGCCACAACCGGGACTAGCGGGAGGGAGGCAGATACGCAGTATTTT. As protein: CATTGTSGREADTQYF.